A single sample is the source of the 13 T cell receptor beta chains below, sequenced in a study of blood T cell repertoires in COVID-19. The protocol was immunoSEQ multiplex PCR, while the TCRdb copy is restricted to in-frame clones and leaves out a portion. The top ten hold around 4.8% of the sample, which has about 320,000 clones, about 89% seen once. Sequencing used PBMCs or T cells enriched from blood (not recorded which). The receptors were gathered from a man aged 55-75 years who had recovered from COVID-19.

This chain joins TRBV4-2 and TRBJ2-2; 13 positions agree with TRBD2. The CDR3 totals 16 residues. Germline V lookup: CDR1 LGHNA, CDR2 YNFKEQ. V was clipped by 4 bases and J by 6 bases; unmatched bases: 5. CDR3 sequence reads: CASSLGTSGMSGELFF. Here the CDR3 DNA reads TGTGCCAGCAGCCTAGGGACTAGCGGGATGTCCGGGGAGCTGTTTTTT.

The chain is built from TRBV19 and TRBJ2-5, with 11 bases lining up with TRBD2. The CDR3 runs 15 residues. J was trimmed by 5 bases and V by 5 bases; bases with no gene match: 7. Germline V CDR1 and CDR2: LNHDA, SQIVND (reference sequence). The CDR3 spells CASSGTSGSWETQYF. In DNA, the CDR3 is TGTGCCAGTAGTGGTACTAGCGGGAGTTGGGAGACCCAGTACTTC. The variable domain in full, with the rest retrieved from reference TRBV19 and TRBJ2-5, is DGGITQSPKYLFRKEGQNVTLSCEQNLNHDAMYWYRQDPGQGLRLIYYSQIVNDFQKGDIAEGYSVSREKKESFPLTVTSAQKNPTAFYLCASSGTSGSWETQYFGPGTRLLVL.

A single count supports this clone. This rearrangement joins TRBV19 to TRBJ1-3; possible D gene TRBD1, 5 bases. Trimming cost V 3 bases and J 1 base, with 10 bases left between them. The germline V gene encodes CDR1 LNHDA and CDR2 SQIVND (reference sequence). The CDR3 contains 15 residues. CDR3 loop: CASSIFGQSGNTIYF. In nucleotides, the CDR3 is TGTGCCAGTAGTATTTTTGGACAATCTGGAAACACCATATATTTT.

The V gene is TRBV9, the J gene TRBJ2-5, with D hard to call. Between the trimmed V and J ends, which lost 0 bases and 0 bases, there was a span of 12 bases. Germline CDR1 reads SGDLS; CDR2 reads YYNGEE. The CDR3 has 16 amino acids. CDR3 DNA: TGTGCCAGCAGCGTAGGGCAGGCCACGTACCAAGAGACCCAGTACTTC. This gives the protein CASSVGQATYQETQYF.

The chain employs TRBV3-1 (or the pseudogene TRBV3-2) and TRBJ1-2; tentatively, D is TRBD1 (5 bases). Germline CDR1 and CDR2: LGHDT and YNNKEL (reference sequence). The V and J ends lost 1 base and 2 bases respectively, with 11 bases between them. This CDR3 has 15 amino acids. This CDR3 reads CASSQGPQGNYGYTF. For the CDR3, the DNA is TGTGCCAGCAGCCAAGGTCCCCAGGGAAACTATGGCTACACCTTC.

This clone was detected a few times. This chain uses TRBV7-2 with TRBJ2-3; D unresolved. This CDR3 comprises 12 residues. V was pared by 6 bases and J by 7 bases, with 11 bases between. Germline V gene sequence: CDR1 SGHTA, CDR2 FQGNSA. The chain's CDR3 is CASRAVRHTQYF. The CDR3 region has the DNA TGTGCCAGCAGGGCGGTGAGGCATACGCAGTATTTT.

The V call is TRBV5-1, the J call TRBJ1-6; 8 positions match TRBD1. The V gene end was trimmed by 4 bases and the J gene end by 7 bases; junction bases not matched to a gene: 34. Germline assignment: CDR1 SGHRS and CDR2 YFSETQ. The CDR3 has 24 residues. The CDR3 protein is CASSARTGIKGRPQGSRGNSPLHF. The CDR3 region has the DNA TGCGCCAGCAGCGCGCGGACAGGGATCAAGGGCAGGCCCCAGGGCTCTAGGGGGAATTCACCCCTCCACTTT.

The chain couples TRBV2 to TRBJ2-1; TRBD2 matches 10 bases. Trimming cost V 4 bases and J 0 bases; bases outside gene matches: 12. The CDR3 consists of 19 residues. Germline CDR1 SNHLY, CDR2 FYNNEI. DNA of the CDR3: TGTGCCAGCAGTGTTGGGCTAGCGGGAGACTCCAGCTCCTACAATGAGCAGTTCTTC. This translates into CASSVGLAGDSSSYNEQFF.

The J gene is TRBJ1-2, the V gene TRBV20-1; 9 bases align to TRBD1. V lost 3 bases to trimming and J lost 6 bases; unmatched junction nucleotides: 11. The CDR3 contains 15 residues. Germline V CDR1 and CDR2: DFQATT, SNEGSKA (reference sequence). The CDR3 sequence is CSASISTGGLDGYTF. Here the CDR3 DNA reads TGCAGTGCTAGTATTAGTACAGGGGGCCTGGATGGCTACACCTTC.

In the case of this clone: This CDR3 is also generated by other DNA sequences in the sample. The chain recombines TRBV4-2 with TRBJ1-2; no definite D call. The CDR3 extends over 15 amino acids. Trimming shortened V by 0 bases and J by 4 bases, and 12 bases separated the two germline ends. The V gene's germline CDR1 is LGHNA and CDR2 YNFKEQ. CDR3 residues: CASSQDRGGGYGYTF. CDR3 coding DNA: TGTGCCAGCAGCCAAGATCGAGGCGGCGGCTATGGCTACACCTTC.

The chain carries TRBV10-2 and TRBJ2-7; tentative D call: TRBD2 (7 bases). Germline CDR1 reads WSHSY; CDR2 reads SAAADI. The CDR3 is made up of 14 amino acids. The germline V and J ends were trimmed by 6 bases and 3 bases, with 15 bases remaining between them. The CDR3 is CASSRTRDNYEQYF. The CDR3 DNA reads as TGCGCCAGCAGCCGGACTAGGGACAACTACGAGCAGTACTTC.

The J gene is TRBJ2-1, the V gene TRBV2; TRBD2 matches 8 bases. The CDR3 spans 15 residues. The V segment lost 2 bases and the J segment 6 bases; nucleotides outside the gene matches: 6. Per the germline V gene, CDR1 is SNHLY and CDR2 is FYNNEI. The CDR3 DNA follows: TGTGCCAGCAGTGAAAGCGGGAGAGGGGCCAATGAGCAGTTCTTC. Translated, it gives CASSESGRGANEQFF.

This chain uses TRBV5-1 with TRBJ2-3; 12 bases are shared with TRBD2. The CDR3 covers 17 residues. CDR1 is SGHRS, CDR2 YFSETQ, per germline. V lost 4 bases, J lost 1 base, and 7 bases stayed unmatched. CDR3 sequence reads: CASSPPRLAGGTDTQYF. The CDR3 DNA reads TGCGCCAGCAGCCCCCCTAGACTAGCGGGAGGCACAGATACGCAGTATTTT.